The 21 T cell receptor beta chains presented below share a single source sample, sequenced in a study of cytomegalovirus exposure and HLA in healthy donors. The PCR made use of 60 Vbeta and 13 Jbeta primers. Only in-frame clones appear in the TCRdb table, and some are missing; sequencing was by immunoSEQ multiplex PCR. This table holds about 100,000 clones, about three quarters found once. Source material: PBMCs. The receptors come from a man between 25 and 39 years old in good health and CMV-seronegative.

The CDR3: CASSPQETQYF. In nucleotides, the CDR3 is TGTGCCAGCAGCCCACAAGAGACCCAGTACTTC. V gene TRBV6-6 combines with J gene TRBJ2-5, with D uncertain. This CDR3 contains 11 residues. Per the germline V gene, CDR1 is MNHNY and CDR2 is SVGAGI (reference sequence). The V gene lost 6 bases and the J gene lost 2 bases, with 4 bases spanning the gap.

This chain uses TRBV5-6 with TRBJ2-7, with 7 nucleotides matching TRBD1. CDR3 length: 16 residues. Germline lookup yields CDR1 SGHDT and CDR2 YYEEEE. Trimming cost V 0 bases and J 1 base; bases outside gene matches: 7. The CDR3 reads CASSLDPQGVSYEQYF. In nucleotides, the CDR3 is TGTGCCAGCAGCTTGGATCCCCAGGGGGTATCCTACGAGCAGTACTTC.

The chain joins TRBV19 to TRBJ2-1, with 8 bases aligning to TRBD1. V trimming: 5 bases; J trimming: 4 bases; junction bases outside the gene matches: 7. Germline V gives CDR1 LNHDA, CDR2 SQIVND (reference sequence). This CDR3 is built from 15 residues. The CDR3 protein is CASSPGQGSYNEQFF. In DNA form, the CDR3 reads TGTGCCAGTAGTCCAGGACAGGGATCTTACAATGAGCAGTTCTTC.

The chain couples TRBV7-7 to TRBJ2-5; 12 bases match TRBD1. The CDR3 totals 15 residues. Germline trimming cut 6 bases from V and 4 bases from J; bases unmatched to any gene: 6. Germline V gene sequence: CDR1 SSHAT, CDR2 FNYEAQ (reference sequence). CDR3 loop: CASRPGTGGGETQYF. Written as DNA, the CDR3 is TGTGCCAGCAGACCCGGGACAGGGGGCGGAGAGACCCAGTACTTC.

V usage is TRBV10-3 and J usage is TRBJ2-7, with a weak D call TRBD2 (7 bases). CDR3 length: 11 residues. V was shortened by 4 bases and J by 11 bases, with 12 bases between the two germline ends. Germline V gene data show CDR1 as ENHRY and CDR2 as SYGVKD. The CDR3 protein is CAISGGGVEYF. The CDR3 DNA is TGTGCCATCAGTGGGGGGGGCGTCGAGTACTTC.

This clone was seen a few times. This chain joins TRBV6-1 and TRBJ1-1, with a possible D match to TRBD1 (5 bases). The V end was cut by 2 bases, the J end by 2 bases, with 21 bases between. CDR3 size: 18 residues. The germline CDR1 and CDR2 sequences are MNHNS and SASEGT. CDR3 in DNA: TGTGCCAGCAGTGAAAACGGGGGAAGAAGGACCTCCAACACTGAAGCTTTCTTT. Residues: CASSENGGRRTSNTEAFF.

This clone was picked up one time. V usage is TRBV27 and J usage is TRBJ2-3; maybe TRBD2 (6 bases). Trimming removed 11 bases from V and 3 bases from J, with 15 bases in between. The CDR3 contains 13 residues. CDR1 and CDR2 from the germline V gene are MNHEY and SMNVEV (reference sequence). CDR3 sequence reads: CAAQRRGTDTQYF. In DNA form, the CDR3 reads TGTGCCGCCCAGCGGCGGGGAACAGATACGCAGTATTTT.

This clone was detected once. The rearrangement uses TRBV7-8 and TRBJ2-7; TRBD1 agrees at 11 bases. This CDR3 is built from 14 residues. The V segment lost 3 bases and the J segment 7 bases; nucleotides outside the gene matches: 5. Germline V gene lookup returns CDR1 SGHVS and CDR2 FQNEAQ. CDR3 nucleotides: TGTGCCAGCAGCTTCGGGACAGGGGGTCGGGAGCAGTACTTC. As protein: CASSFGTGGREQYF. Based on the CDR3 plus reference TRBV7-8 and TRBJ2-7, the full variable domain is GAGVSQSPRYKVAKRGQDVALRCDPISGHVSLFWYQQALGQGPEFLTYFQNEAQLDKSGLPSDRFFAERPEGSVSTLKIQRTQQEDSAVYLCASSFGTGGREQYFGPGTRLTVT.

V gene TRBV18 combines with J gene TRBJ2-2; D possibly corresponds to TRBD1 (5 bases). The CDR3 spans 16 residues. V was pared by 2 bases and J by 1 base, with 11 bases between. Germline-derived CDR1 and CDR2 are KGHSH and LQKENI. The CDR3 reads CASSPNRQLNTGELFF. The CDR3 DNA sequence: TGTGCCAGCTCACCAAACCGACAGCTGAACACCGGGGAGCTGTTTTTT.

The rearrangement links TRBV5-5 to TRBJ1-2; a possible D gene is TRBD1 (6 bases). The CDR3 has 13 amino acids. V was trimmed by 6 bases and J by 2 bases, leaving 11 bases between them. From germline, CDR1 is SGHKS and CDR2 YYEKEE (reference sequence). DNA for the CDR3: TGTGCCAGCAACCCGGACAGAAACTATGGCTACACCTTC. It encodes CASNPDRNYGYTF.

CDR3 nucleotides: TGTGCCAGCAGTTTAACCCCCCCCTCAGGGGTAAGCAATCAGCCCCAGCATTTT. It encodes CASSLTPPSGVSNQPQHF. The rearrangement links TRBV27 to TRBJ1-5, with D perhaps TRBD1 (6 bases). Germline-derived CDR1 and CDR2 are MNHEY and SMNVEV (reference sequence). The length of the CDR3 is 18 residues. The V gene lost 2 bases and the J gene lost 1 base, with 18 bases spanning the gap.

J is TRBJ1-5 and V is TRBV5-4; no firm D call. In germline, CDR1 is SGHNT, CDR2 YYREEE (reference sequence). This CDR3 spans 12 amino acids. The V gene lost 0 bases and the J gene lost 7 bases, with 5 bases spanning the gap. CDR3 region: CASSLAGQPQHF. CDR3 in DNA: TGTGCCAGCAGCTTGGCCGGGCAGCCCCAGCATTTT.

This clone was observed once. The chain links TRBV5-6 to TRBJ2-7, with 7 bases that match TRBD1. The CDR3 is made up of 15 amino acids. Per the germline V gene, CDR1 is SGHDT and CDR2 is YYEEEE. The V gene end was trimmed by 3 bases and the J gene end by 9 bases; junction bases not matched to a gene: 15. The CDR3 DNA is TGTGCCAGCAGCTCGGACAGGAAGGAGTACGAGGTGCAGTACTTC. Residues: CASSSDRKEYEVQYF.

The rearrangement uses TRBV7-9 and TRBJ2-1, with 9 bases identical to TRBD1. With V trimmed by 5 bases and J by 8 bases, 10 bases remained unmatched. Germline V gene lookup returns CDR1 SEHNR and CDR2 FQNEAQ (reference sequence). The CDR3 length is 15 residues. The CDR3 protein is CASSSRDRAGYEQFF. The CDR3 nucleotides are TGTGCCAGCAGCAGCCGGGACAGGGCTGGGTATGAGCAGTTCTTC.

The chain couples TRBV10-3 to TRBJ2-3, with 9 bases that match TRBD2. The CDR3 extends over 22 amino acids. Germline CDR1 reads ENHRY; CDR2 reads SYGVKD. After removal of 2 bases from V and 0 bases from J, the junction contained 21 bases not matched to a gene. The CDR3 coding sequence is TGTGCCATCAGTGAGCCCGGAGCGCGTGGCGGGACTAGCAAATCTAGCACAGATACGCAGTATTTT. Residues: CAISEPGARGGTSKSSTDTQYF.

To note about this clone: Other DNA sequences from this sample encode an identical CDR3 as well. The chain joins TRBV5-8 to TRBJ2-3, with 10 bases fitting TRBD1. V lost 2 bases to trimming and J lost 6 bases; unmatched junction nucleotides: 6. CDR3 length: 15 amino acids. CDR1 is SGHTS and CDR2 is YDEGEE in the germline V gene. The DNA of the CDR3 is TGTGCCAGCAGCTTTACGGGACAGGGGCCCGATACGCAGTATTTT. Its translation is CASSFTGQGPDTQYF.

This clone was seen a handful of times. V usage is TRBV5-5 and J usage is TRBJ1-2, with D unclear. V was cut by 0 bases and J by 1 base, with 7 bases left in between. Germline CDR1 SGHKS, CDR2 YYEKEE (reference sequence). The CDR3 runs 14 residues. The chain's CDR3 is CASSLGTDNYGYTF. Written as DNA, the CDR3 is TGTGCCAGCAGCTTGGGAACAGATAACTATGGCTACACCTTC.

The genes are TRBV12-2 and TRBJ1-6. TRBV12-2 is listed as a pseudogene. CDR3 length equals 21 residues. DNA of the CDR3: TGTGCAAGTCGCTTAACGCGCAGAGGGCTCTGTGCGAGCTCCTATAATTCACCCCTCCACTTT. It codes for CASRLTRRGLCASSYNSPLHF.

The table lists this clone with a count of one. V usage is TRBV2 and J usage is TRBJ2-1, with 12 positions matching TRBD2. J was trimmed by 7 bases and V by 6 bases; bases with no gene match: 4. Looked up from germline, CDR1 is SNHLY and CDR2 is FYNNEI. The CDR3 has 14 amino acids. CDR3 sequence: CASRSTSGSNEQFF. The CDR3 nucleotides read TGTGCCAGCAGGTCGACTAGCGGGAGTAATGAGCAGTTCTTC.

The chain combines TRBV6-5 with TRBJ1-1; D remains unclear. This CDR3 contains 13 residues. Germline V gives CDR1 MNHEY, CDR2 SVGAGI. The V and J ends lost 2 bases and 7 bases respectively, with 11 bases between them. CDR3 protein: CASSYEKHLEAFF. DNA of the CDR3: TGTGCCAGCAGTTACGAGAAGCACCTTGAAGCTTTCTTT.

The CDR3 here is CASSLRGWNTEAFF. The CDR3, as DNA: TGTGCCAGCAGCTTGCGGGGATGGAACACTGAAGCTTTCTTT. This chain joins TRBV5-6 and TRBJ1-1; D call uncertain. The V gene's germline CDR1 is SGHDT and CDR2 YYEEEE. The CDR3 is made up of 14 amino acids. V was cut by 1 base and J by 1 base, with 8 bases left in between.